This passage covers 23 T cell receptor beta chains from one sample sequenced in a study of blood T cell repertoires in COVID-19. The method was immunoSEQ multiplex PCR; TCRdb's version includes in-frame clones alone and lacks a portion of them. Of over 250,000 clones listed, approximately 88% are singletons. The source material was peripheral blood. The receptors were gathered from a man between 45 and 60 years old with acute or convalescent COVID-19.

The V and J genes are TRBV19 and TRBJ2-3, with a possible D match to TRBD2 (5 bases). V lost 3 bases, J lost 3 bases, and 13 bases lay in between. The germline CDR1 and CDR2 sequences are LNHDA and SQIVND (reference sequence). CDR3 length: 15 residues. Here the CDR3 reads CASSITGIRTDTQYF. The CDR3 DNA sequence: TGTGCCAGTAGTATCACGGGGATCAGGACAGATACGCAGTATTTT.

The CDR3 nucleotides are TGCGCCAGCAGCCAAGCAGGGGTAGGAAACACCATATATTTT. Translated: CASSQAGVGNTIYF. V usage is TRBV4-1 and J usage is TRBJ1-3, with TRBD1 as a possible D gene (6 bases). In germline, CDR1 is MGHRA, CDR2 YSYEKL. Deletions cut 1 base from V and 4 bases from J, with 8 bases between. The CDR3 consists of 14 residues.

The chain links TRBV7-6 to TRBJ1-4, with D tentatively TRBD1 (5 bases). The CDR3 sequence is 15 residues long. CDR1 and CDR2 (germline): SGHVS, FNYEAQ. V lost 1 base, J lost 3 bases, and 9 bases lay in between. CDR3 DNA: TGTGCCAGCAGCTTAGTTCGGGGGGCTAATGAAAAACTGTTTTTT. Its protein product is CASSLVRGANEKLFF.

The chain employs TRBV5-5 and TRBJ2-1; the D gene is possibly TRBD1 (6 bases). CDR1 SGHKS and CDR2 YYEKEE come from the germline V gene (reference sequence). The CDR3 extends over 15 amino acids. With 2 bases removed from V and 1 base from J, the gap between germline ends came to 10 bases. The CDR3, as DNA: TGTGCCAGCAGCTTTCGCCAGGGGTCCTACAATGAGCAGTTCTTC. Protein product: CASSFRQGSYNEQFF.

The chain is built from TRBV5-4 and TRBJ1-4; TRBD1 aligns across 9 bases. Germline CDR1 SGHNT, CDR2 YYREEE (reference sequence). The CDR3 is 15 amino acids. Losses at the gene ends were 3 bases for V and 8 bases for J; bases not matched to a gene: 8. Here the CDR3 DNA reads TGTGCCAGCAGCTGGAAGACAGGGGGGGAGGAAAAACTGTTTTTT. As protein: CASSWKTGGEEKLFF.

The J gene is TRBJ1-4, the V gene TRBV5-8, with 7 bases identical to TRBD1. This CDR3 region has 15 residues. Germline CDR1 SGHTS, CDR2 YDEGEE. The V segment lost 6 bases and the J segment 3 bases; nucleotides outside the gene matches: 8. This CDR3 reads CASNSKGAANEKLFF. CDR3 DNA: TGTGCCAGCAATTCCAAGGGGGCGGCTAATGAAAAACTGTTTTTT.

The chain is built from TRBV5-1 and TRBJ2-1; 11 nucleotides line up with TRBD2. There are 17 residues in the CDR3. Germline lookup yields CDR1 SGHRS and CDR2 YFSETQ. The V segment lost 3 bases and the J segment 2 bases; nucleotides outside the gene matches: 7. CDR3 in DNA: TGCGCCAGCAGCTCAGAACCGGGACTAGCGGCCTACAATGAGCAGTTCTTC. Its translation: CASSSEPGLAAYNEQFF.

The J gene is TRBJ2-4, the V gene TRBV6-5; D is perhaps TRBD1 (5 bases). With 2 bases removed from V and 0 bases from J, the gap between germline ends came to 8 bases. CDR3 length: 15 amino acids. Per the germline V gene, CDR1 is MNHEY and CDR2 is SVGAGI. CDR3 coding DNA: TGTGCCAGCAGTTACCGACAGCTAGCCAAAAACATTCAGTACTTC. Protein product: CASSYRQLAKNIQYF.

V is TRBV27 and J is TRBJ2-7; 8 nucleotides match TRBD1. Germline loops: CDR1 MNHEY, CDR2 SMNVEV (reference sequence). Germline trimming cut 5 bases from V and 1 base from J; bases unmatched to any gene: 10. The CDR3 has 16 residues. The CDR3 spells CASSPFPTGESYEQYF. Here the CDR3 DNA reads TGTGCCAGCAGTCCCTTCCCGACAGGGGAGTCCTACGAGCAGTACTTC.

This chain uses TRBV9 with TRBJ2-7, with 7 bases lining up with TRBD1. The CDR3 extends over 15 amino acids. Losses at the gene ends were 0 bases for V and 0 bases for J; bases not matched to a gene: 3. Germline CDR1 reads SGDLS; CDR2 reads YYNGEE. Written as DNA, the CDR3 is TGTGCCAGCAGCGTAGAGGACAGGAGCTCCTACGAGCAGTACTTC. Protein product: CASSVEDRSSYEQYF. The complete variable domain, with remaining parts taken from reference TRBV9 and TRBJ2-7, reads DSGVTQTPKHLITATGQRVTLRCSPRSGDLSVYWYQQSLDQGLQFLIQYYNGEERAKGNILERFSAQQFPDLHSELNLSSLELGDSALYFCASSVEDRSSYEQYFGPGTRLTVT.

This clone came up once. The CDR3 DNA is TGTGCCAGCAGCCAAGATCCCAGCGGAAGCACAGATACGCAGTATTTT. Translating gives CASSQDPSGSTDTQYF. The chain joins TRBV3-1 (or the pseudogene TRBV3-2) to TRBJ2-3; tentative D call: TRBD2 (5 bases). V dropped 0 bases and J dropped 0 bases, with 10 bases sitting between them. Germline loops: CDR1 LGHDT, CDR2 YNNKEL (reference sequence). The CDR3 extends over 16 amino acids.

V gene TRBV18 combines with J gene TRBJ2-5, with D perhaps matching TRBD1 (5 bases). Deletions cut 8 bases from V and 3 bases from J, with 13 bases between. This CDR3 spans 13 amino acids. Germline V gene sequence: CDR1 KGHSH, CDR2 LQKENI. CDR3 sequence reads: CASTPDSKETQYF. CDR3 in DNA: TGTGCCAGCACCCCTGACAGTAAAGAGACCCAGTACTTC.

The chain combines TRBV9 with TRBJ2-1, with 11 positions matching TRBD1. V lost 3 bases to trimming and J lost 3 bases; unmatched junction nucleotides: 8. Germline V gives CDR1 SGDLS, CDR2 YYNGEE. CDR3 length: 17 amino acids. The chain's CDR3 is CASSENPGQGVYNEQFF. The CDR3 region has the DNA TGTGCCAGCAGCGAAAACCCGGGACAGGGGGTCTACAATGAGCAGTTCTTC.

This chain joins TRBV14 and TRBJ2-7; 12 nucleotides agree with TRBD1. The CDR3 extends over 15 amino acids. J gave up 2 bases and V 6 bases, and 5 bases lay outside the gene matches. The germline CDR1 and CDR2 sequences are SGHDN and FVKESK. For the CDR3, the DNA is TGTGCCAGCAGGGGCCGGGACAGGGGGCCCTACGAGCAGTACTTC. This sequence encodes CASRGRDRGPYEQYF.

In this sample, this clone turned up once. The chain links TRBV9 to TRBJ1-1, with unresolved D. CDR1 SGDLS and CDR2 YYNGEE come from the germline V gene. Trimming stripped 2 bases from V and 6 bases from J, with 8 bases between. The CDR3 runs to 12 residues. The CDR3 sequence: CASSVADSEAFF. CDR3 DNA: TGTGCCAGCAGCGTGGCAGACTCTGAAGCTTTCTTT.

V is TRBV6-5 and J is TRBJ1-1; D is unresolved. V was clipped by 6 bases and J by 1 base, with 9 bases between them. The germline V gene encodes CDR1 MNHEY and CDR2 SVGAGI. The CDR3 is 13 residues long. The CDR3 coding sequence is TGTGCCAGCAGCAACGGGTGGAACACTGAAGCTTTCTTT. Protein sequence: CASSNGWNTEAFF.

The V call is TRBV7-9, the J call TRBJ1-1; D might be TRBD1 (5 bases). Between the trimmed V and J ends, which lost 5 bases and 3 bases, there was a span of 16 bases. The germline CDR1 and CDR2 sequences are SEHNR and FQNEAQ (reference sequence). This CDR3 has 15 amino acids. Written as DNA, the CDR3 is TGTGCCAGCAGCCTCGTGGGGGGGTGGGACACTGAAGCTTTCTTT. It encodes CASSLVGGWDTEAFF.

This rearrangement joins TRBV9 to TRBJ2-7; 9 nucleotides agree with TRBD1. Germline trimming cut 2 bases from V and 2 bases from J; bases unmatched to any gene: 5. The germline gives CDR1 SGDLS, CDR2 YYNGEE. This CDR3 has 15 residues. CDR3 loop: CASSVGQGTPYEQYF. CDR3 sequence (DNA): TGTGCCAGCAGCGTGGGACAGGGAACGCCCTACGAGCAGTACTTC.

This chain joins TRBV7-9 and TRBJ2-5; 11 bases fit TRBD2. CDR1 is SEHNR, CDR2 FQNEAQ, per germline (reference sequence). The CDR3 sequence is 17 residues long. V gave up 1 base and J gave up 3 bases; unmatched junction bases: 7. Written as DNA, the CDR3 is TGTGCCAGCAGCTTAGGGGGCACTAGCGGGGGCGAAGAGACCCAGTACTTC. It translates to CASSLGGTSGGEETQYF.

J is TRBJ2-1 and V is TRBV7-9; 12 bases agree with TRBD2. The junction had 12 bases not matched to a gene; V was cut back by 11 bases and J by 10 bases. The CDR3 extends over 14 amino acids. CDR1 and CDR2 from the germline V gene are SEHNR and FQNEAQ (reference sequence). The CDR3 DNA reads as TGTGCCGGGGACCTAGCGGGGGGGCCCGGGGAGCAGTTCTTC. This translates into CAGDLAGGPGEQFF. The entire variable domain, with the rest obtained from reference TRBV7-9 and TRBJ2-1, is as follows: DTGVSQNPRHKITKRGQNVTFRCDPISEHNRLYWYRQTLGQGPEFLTYFQNEAQLEKSRLLSDRFSAERPKGSFSTLEIQRTEQGDSAMYLCAGDLAGGPGEQFFGPGTRLTVL.

The V and J genes are TRBV5-1 and TRBJ2-7, with D tentatively TRBD2 (6 bases). Germline loops: CDR1 SGHRS, CDR2 YFSETQ. There are 13 residues in the CDR3. The germline V and J ends were trimmed by 7 bases and 1 base, with 12 bases remaining between them. The chain's CDR3 is CASRGTVSYEQYF. The CDR3, as DNA: TGCGCCAGCCGCGGGACGGTTTCCTACGAGCAGTACTTC.

The rearrangement uses TRBV5-1 and TRBJ2-1, with D unresolved. This CDR3 has 11 amino acids. Germline V gene data show CDR1 as SGHRS and CDR2 as YFSETQ. The V end lost 0 bases, the J end lost 10 bases, and 5 bases lay between the germline ends. Here the CDR3 DNA reads TGCGCCAGCAGCTTGGACGAGGAGCAGTTCTTC. It translates to CASSLDEEQFF.

The DNA of the CDR3 is TGTGCCAGTATGGGCAATTCCCACCAGCCCCAGCATTTT. The encoded protein is CASMGNSHQPQHF. This sequence joins TRBV19 and TRBJ1-5; D unclear. V gave up 7 bases and J gave up 7 bases, with 14 bases separating them. The length of the CDR3 is 13 residues. The V gene's germline CDR1 is LNHDA and CDR2 SQIVND (reference sequence).